The rows below give T cell receptor beta chains drawn from one sample of a study of T-cell reconstitution after alpha-beta-depleted transplantation in children. MiXCR was run by TCRdb on the PCR reads, yielding one entry per CDR3 protein. The table includes fewer than 450,000 distinct CDR3 sequences, 16% detected once. The sequencing here drew on PBMCs, mostly from graft donor cells, taken 360 days after TCRalphabeta/CD19-depleted stem cell transplant. Receptors were obtained from a male patient between 2 and 15 years old who had a stem cell transplant for acute lymphoblastic leukemia, so the T cells may come from the graft donor. CDR3s include the opening cysteine and the closing phenylalanine or tryptophan. A D gene is named only where the DNA matches it firmly. Where a row states a size, it is once, few, many or the class of an expanded clone; other rows omit it.

v_call	clone_size	d_call	cdr3_length	j_call	cdr3_nt	cdr3_aa
TRBV12-3/TRBV12-4	-	TRBD2	11	TRBJ2-7	TGTGCCAGCAGCGGGGGGGTCGAGCAGTACTTC	CASSGGVEQYF
TRBV2	-	-	16	TRBJ1-4	TGTGCCAGCACGGGGCAGGCCAGAAGCGTGACTGAAAAACTGTTTTTT	CASTGQARSVTEKLFF
TRBV12-3/TRBV12-4	-	-	14	TRBJ2-4	TGTGCCAGCAGTTTAAGGGTGGGGAACGCCATTCAGTACTTC	CASSLRVGNAIQYF
TRBV5-1	many	TRBD2	14	TRBJ2-1	TGCGCCAGCAGCTTGACTAGCGGATACAATGAGCAGTTCTTC	CASSLTSGYNEQFF
TRBV12-3/TRBV12-4	-	TRBD1	12	TRBJ1-2	TGTGCCAGCAGTTACTACAGGGGGCAACCCTCCTTC	CASSYYRGQPSF
TRBV15	-	-	15	TRBJ2-3	TGTGCCACCAGCAGAGATGGGCTGAGCGCAGATACGCAGTATTTT	CATSRDGLSADTQYF
TRBV29-1	-	-	14	TRBJ1-2	TGCAGCGTTGAGACTCAGGGGTGGGCCTATGGCTACACCTTC	CSVETQGWAYGYTF
TRBV30	few	-	14	TRBJ1-1	TGTGCCTGGAGTGTATTTTCGGGGTACACTGAAGCTTTCTTT	CAWSVFSGYTEAFF
TRBV5-5	-	-	16	TRBJ2-3	TGTGCCAGCAGCTTCGGTGGCAGACCTAGCACAGATACGCAGTATTTT	CASSFGGRPSTDTQYF
TRBV4-1	few	TRBD2	20	TRBJ2-1	TGCGCCAGCAGCCAAGACCCCCTGGGACTAGCGGCCCTGTCGTACAATGAGCAGTTCTTC	CASSQDPLGLAALSYNEQFF
TRBV7-7	few	-	18	TRBJ2-1	TGTGCTAGCAGCTTACACCCTCTAGCGCCTAGCTCCTACAATGAGCAGTTCTTC	CASSLHPLAPSSYNEQFF
TRBV6-4	few	-	14	TRBJ1-6	TGTGCCAGCAGTGTCTCAGGGGAGGATTCACCCCTCCACTTT	CASSVSGEDSPLHF
TRBV7-2	-	-	14	TRBJ2-7	TGTGCCAGCAGCTTAGTTTGGGGGCCCTACGAGCAGTACTTC	CASSLVWGPYEQYF
TRBV6-1	few	-	14	TRBJ2-2	TGTGCCAGCCCGGGGACGGAAAACACCGGGGAGCTGTTTTTT	CASPGTENTGELFF
TRBV27	many	-	15	TRBJ2-7	TGTGCCAGCAGTTCCCCCGGGGGCGCCATATACGAGCAGTACTTC	CASSSPGGAIYEQYF
TRBV29-1	-	-	12	TRBJ2-2	TGCAGCGCTTGGAGGGAAACCGGGGAGCTGTTTTTT	CSAWRETGELFF
TRBV20-1	-	TRBD1	12	TRBJ2-7	TGCAGTGCTAGAAGACCGGGACAGGACCAGTACTTC	CSARRPGQDQYF
TRBV7-9	-	-	13	TRBJ2-5	TGTGCCAGCACCAGCAGATACCAAGAGACCCAGTACTTC	CASTSRYQETQYF
TRBV4-1	few	-	15	TRBJ2-7	TGCGCCAGCAGCCAAGATCCCTCGAGCGCCTACGAGCAGTACTTC	CASSQDPSSAYEQYF
TRBV27	few	-	15	TRBJ2-2	TGTGCCAGCAGTTCACAGGGTACAGACACCGGGGAGCTGTTTTTT	CASSSQGTDTGELFF
TRBV7-2	few	TRBD1	15	TRBJ1-5	TGTGCCAGCAGCTTGGGGACAGGGATCAATCAGCCCCAGCATTTT	CASSLGTGINQPQHF
TRBV20-1	-	TRBD2	14	TRBJ2-1	TGCAGTGCCCCCAGGAGGGAGGGCCGTTTTGTGCAGTTCTTC	CSAPRREGRFVQFF
TRBV7-2	-	-	16	TRBJ2-3	TGTGCCAGCAGCTTAGGACAGCACCCTCGCACAGATACGCAGTATTTT	CASSLGQHPRTDTQYF
TRBV7-9	-	TRBD1	13	TRBJ2-7	TGTGCCAGTAAGACGGACAGGGAATACGAGCAGTACTTC	CASKTDREYEQYF
TRBV5-1	few	-	15	TRBJ1-1	TGCGCCAGCAGCTCGAGTCGGCAGGCCTACACTGAAGCTTTCTTT	CASSSSRQAYTEAFF
TRBV20-1	few	-	12	TRBJ1-1	TGCAGTGCTAGTCCGGAGGTAGCTGAAGCTTTCTTT	CSASPEVAEAFF
TRBV15	-	-	15	TRBJ2-6	TGTGCCACCATGGCGCCAGGGGCTGGGGCCAACGTCCTGACTTTC	CATMAPGAGANVLTF
TRBV4-1	few	TRBD1	14	TRBJ1-2	TGCGCCAGCAGCCACCCGGGACAGGGAGGAGGCTACACCTTC	CASSHPGQGGGYTF
TRBV4-1	-	TRBD2	17	TRBJ2-1	TGCGCCAGCAGCCAAGGTCGAGCGGGAGGGTTCATGGATGAGCAGTTCTTC	CASSQGRAGGFMDEQFF
TRBV5-1	many	TRBD2	14	TRBJ2-7	TGCGCCAGCAGCGTATCTAGCGGGGACTACGAGCAGTACTTC	CASSVSSGDYEQYF
TRBV5-6	many	TRBD2	14	TRBJ2-7	TGTGCCAGCAGCTTTGGGACTAGCGTCCTGGAGCAGTACTTC	CASSFGTSVLEQYF
TRBV5-1	-	-	16	TRBJ2-5	TGCGCCAGCAGCTTGGCCGGCTCAGGCCAACGAGAGACCCAGTACTTC	CASSLAGSGQRETQYF
TRBV5-1	many	-	16	TRBJ2-1	TGCGCCAGCAGCACCGAAGTCGGCAGGGCCTACAATGAGCAGTTCTTC	CASSTEVGRAYNEQFF
TRBV12-3/TRBV12-4	few	-	13	TRBJ2-7	TGTGCCAGCAGTTGGGACCTAACCTACGAGCAGTACTTC	CASSWDLTYEQYF
TRBV4-2	few	-	16	TRBJ2-7	TGTGCCAGCAGCCAAGTTCCTGGACTATCCGGTCACGAGCAGTACTTC	CASSQVPGLSGHEQYF
TRBV20-1	many	-	16	TRBJ2-2	TGCAGTGCTAACGTCCTCAGGGCCGAGAACACCGGGGAGCTGTTTTTT	CSANVLRAENTGELFF
TRBV24-1	few	-	13	TRBJ2-7	TGTGCCACCGCTGGGACAACGACCTACGAGCAGTACTTC	CATAGTTTYEQYF
TRBV18	-	-	19	TRBJ2-1	TGTGCCAGCTCAGCCCTACTCCCCGCGGGATTAAGCTCCTACAATGAGCAGTTCTTC	CASSALLPAGLSSYNEQFF
TRBV18	-	-	14	TRBJ2-3	TGTGCCAGCTCACCGATGGACGGCACAGATACGCAGTATTTT	CASSPMDGTDTQYF
TRBV3-2	many	-	14	TRBJ2-2	TGTGCCAGCAGCCGGACCAGGGGAACCGGGGAGCTGTTTTTT	CASSRTRGTGELFF
TRBV6-1	few	TRBD2	14	TRBJ2-7	TGTGCCAGCATGCTAGCGGGAGCGGGGAACGAGCAGTACTTC	CASMLAGAGNEQYF
TRBV28	few	TRBD2	14	TRBJ2-7	TGTGCCACCTCCCGACTAGCGGGACCTTACGAGCAGTACTTC	CATSRLAGPYEQYF
TRBV7-9	few	-	13	TRBJ2-1	TGTGCCAGCAGACAGGGGGGGCGGGATGAGCAGTTCTTC	CASRQGGRDEQFF